The present T cell receptor (beta chain) was sequenced within a study of blood T cell repertoires in COVID-19. For the study at large: Samples taken during acute and convalescent COVID-19 were collected in the United States, Italy and Spain.

The method was immunoSEQ multiplex PCR; TCRdb's version includes in-frame clones alone and lacks a portion of them. This repertoire shows about 100,000 clones, about 80% found once; its top ten account for approximately 4.5%. The source is a man in his sixties or seventies with acute or convalescent COVID-19. Sequencing used peripheral blood.

CDR3 in amino acids: CASRSPGGGTGELFF. CDR3 DNA sequence: TGTGCCAGCAGGTCCCCAGGGGGCGGAACCGGGGAGCTGTTTTTT. The chain uses TRBV11-2 and TRBJ2-2; 8 bases align to TRBD1. Per the germline V gene, CDR1 is SGHAT and CDR2 is FQNNGV. Trimming removed 6 bases from V and 5 bases from J; junction bases left unmatched: 8. The CDR3 is 15 residues long.